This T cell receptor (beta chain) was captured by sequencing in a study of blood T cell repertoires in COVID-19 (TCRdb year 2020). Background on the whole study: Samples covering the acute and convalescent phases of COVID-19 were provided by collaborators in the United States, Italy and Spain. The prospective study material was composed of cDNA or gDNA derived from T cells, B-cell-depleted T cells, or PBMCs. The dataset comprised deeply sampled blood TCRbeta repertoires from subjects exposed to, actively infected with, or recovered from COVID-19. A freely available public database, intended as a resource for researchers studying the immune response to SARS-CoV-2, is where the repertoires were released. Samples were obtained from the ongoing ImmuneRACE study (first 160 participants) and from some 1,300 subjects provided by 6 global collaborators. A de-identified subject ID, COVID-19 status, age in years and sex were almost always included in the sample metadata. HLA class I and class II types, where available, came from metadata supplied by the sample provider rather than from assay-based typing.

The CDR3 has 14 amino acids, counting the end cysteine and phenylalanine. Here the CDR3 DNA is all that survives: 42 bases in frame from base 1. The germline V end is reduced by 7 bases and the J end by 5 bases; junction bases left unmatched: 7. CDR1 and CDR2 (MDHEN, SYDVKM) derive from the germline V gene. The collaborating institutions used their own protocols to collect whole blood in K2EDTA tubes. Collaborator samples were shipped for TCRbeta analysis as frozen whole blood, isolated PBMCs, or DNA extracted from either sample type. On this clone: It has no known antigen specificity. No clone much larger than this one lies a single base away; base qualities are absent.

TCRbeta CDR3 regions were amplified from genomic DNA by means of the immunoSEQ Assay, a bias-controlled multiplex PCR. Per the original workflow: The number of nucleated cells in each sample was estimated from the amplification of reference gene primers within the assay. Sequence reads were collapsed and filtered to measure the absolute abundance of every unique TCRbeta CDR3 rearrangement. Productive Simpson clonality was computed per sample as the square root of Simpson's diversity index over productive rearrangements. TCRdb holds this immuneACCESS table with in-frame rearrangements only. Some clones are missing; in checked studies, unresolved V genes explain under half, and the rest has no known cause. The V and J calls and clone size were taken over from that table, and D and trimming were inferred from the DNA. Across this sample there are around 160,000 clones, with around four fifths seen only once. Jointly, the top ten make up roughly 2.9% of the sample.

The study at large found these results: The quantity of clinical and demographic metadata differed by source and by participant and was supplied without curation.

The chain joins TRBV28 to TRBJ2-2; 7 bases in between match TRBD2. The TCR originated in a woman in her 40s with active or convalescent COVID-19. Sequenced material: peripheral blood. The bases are TGTGCCAGCAAACTAAGGGGAGGGACCGGGGAGCTGTTTTTT. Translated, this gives CASKLRGGTGELFF.